This T cell receptor (beta chain) originates from a study of shared clonotypes between healthy human individuals. Study context: Per donor, three plates held CD4 naive cells, three held CD4 memory, two held CD8 naive and one held CD8 memory. Notes on the study in general: Deeper or shallower sequencing was expected to change how clonotypes are shared among donors. Among the subsets, naive ones generally showed larger estimated richness than memory ones.

Concerning this clone itself: Its target is unknown.

Profiled with immunoSEQ multiplex PCR; TCRdb holds only in-frame clones, not every one. The table lists 2 million or so clones, roughly 94% of them singletons. Germline V CDR1 and CDR2: MNHNS, SASEGT. This CDR3 spans 18 amino acids. Trimming took 4 bases from V and 0 from J, leaving 16 bases between them. The receptor's source is a man between 18 and 29 years old in good health. The specimen sequenced was naive CD4+ T cells sorted from blood. Subset described: CD45RA+ positively selected. The chain links TRBV6-1 to TRBJ2-6; tentative D call: TRBD2 (6 bases). The CDR3 reads CASSGSEGFSSGANVLTF. The CDR3 bases are TGTGCCAGCAGTGGGTCGGAGGGTTTTTCCTCTGGGGCCAACGTCCTGACTTTC.